The present T cell receptor beta chain was sequenced within a study of T cell changes during pregnancy in multiple sclerosis. CDR1 and CDR2 (germline): LGHNT, FRNRAP. CDR3 length: 11 amino acids. With 5 bases removed from V and 4 bases from J, the gap between germline ends came to 3 bases. Libraries were prepared by immunoSEQ multiplex PCR; TCRdb keeps only in-frame clonotypes and omits some of them. Seen here are 55,000 to 70,000 clones, around 90% observed once, and the top ten hold about 0.27%. Sequenced here: CD4+ T cells from peripheral blood mononuclear cells, sampled after pregnancy. This chain joins TRBV12-5 and TRBJ2-1, with D unresolved. This receptor was obtained from a female donor with multiple sclerosis, enrolled in a pregnancy study. CDR3 in amino acids: CASGTYNEQFF. The CDR3 DNA reads TGTGCTAGTGGTACATACAATGAGCAGTTCTTC.